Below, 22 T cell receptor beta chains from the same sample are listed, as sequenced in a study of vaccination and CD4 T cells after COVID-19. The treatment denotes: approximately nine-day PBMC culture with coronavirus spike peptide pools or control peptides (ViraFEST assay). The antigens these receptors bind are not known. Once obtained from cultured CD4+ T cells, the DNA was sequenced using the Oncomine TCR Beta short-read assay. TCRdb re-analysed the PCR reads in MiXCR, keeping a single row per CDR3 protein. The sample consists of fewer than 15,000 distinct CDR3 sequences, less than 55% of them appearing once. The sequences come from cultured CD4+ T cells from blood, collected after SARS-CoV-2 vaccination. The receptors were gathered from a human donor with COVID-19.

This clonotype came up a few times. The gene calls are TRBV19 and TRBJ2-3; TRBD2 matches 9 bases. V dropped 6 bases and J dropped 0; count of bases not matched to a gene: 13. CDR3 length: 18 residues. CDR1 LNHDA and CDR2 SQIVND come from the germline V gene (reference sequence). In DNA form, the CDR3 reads TGTGCCAGTAGCCCTCCGAAGACTGGACTAGCGAGCACAGATACGCAGTATTTT. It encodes CASSPPKTGLASTDTQYF.

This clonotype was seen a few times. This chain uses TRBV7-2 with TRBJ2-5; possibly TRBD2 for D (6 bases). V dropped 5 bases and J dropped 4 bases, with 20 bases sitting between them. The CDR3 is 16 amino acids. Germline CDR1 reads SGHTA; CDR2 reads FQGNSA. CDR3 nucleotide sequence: TGTGCCAGCAGCGTCCGAGGGACTGGGACGGGAGAGACCCAGTACTTC. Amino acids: CASSVRGTGTGETQYF.

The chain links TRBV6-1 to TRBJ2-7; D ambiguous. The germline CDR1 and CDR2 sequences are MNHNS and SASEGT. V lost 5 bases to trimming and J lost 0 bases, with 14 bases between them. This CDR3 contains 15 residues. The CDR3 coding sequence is TGTGCCAGCAGTAGGGTGCCCACTCCCTCCTACGAGCAGTACTTC. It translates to CASSRVPTPSYEQYF.

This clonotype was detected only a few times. The CDR3 loop is CSASKYQGVDNSPLHF. The CDR3 DNA reads as TGCAGTGCTAGCAAATACCAGGGGGTTGATAATTCACCCCTCCACTTT. V usage is TRBV20-1 and J usage is TRBJ1-6; 7 bases are a match to TRBD1. Unmatched junction bases numbered 10, after V lost 3 bases and J lost 5 bases. Germline lookup yields CDR1 DFQATT and CDR2 SNEGSKA (reference sequence). The CDR3 contains 16 residues.

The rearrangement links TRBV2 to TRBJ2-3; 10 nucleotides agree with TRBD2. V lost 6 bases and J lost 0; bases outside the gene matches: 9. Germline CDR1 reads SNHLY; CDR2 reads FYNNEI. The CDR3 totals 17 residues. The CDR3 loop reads CASRLAGRTFSTDTQYF. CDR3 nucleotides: TGTGCCAGCAGACTAGCGGGGAGGACGTTCAGCACAGATACGCAGTATTTT.

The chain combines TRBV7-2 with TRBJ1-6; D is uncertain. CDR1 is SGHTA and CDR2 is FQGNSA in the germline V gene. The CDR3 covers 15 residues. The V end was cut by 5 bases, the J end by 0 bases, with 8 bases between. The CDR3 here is CASSPRDSYNSPLHF. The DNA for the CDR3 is TGTGCCAGCAGCCCCCGGGACTCCTATAATTCACCCCTCCACTTT.

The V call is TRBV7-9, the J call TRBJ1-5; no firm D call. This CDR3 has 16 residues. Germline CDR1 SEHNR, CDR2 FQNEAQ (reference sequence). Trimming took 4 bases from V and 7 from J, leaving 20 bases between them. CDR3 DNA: TGTGCCAGCAGCTCCCATGGGCCCCTAAAACCGCAGCCCCAGCATTTT. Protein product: CASSSHGPLKPQPQHF. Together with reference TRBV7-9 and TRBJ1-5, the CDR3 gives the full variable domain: DTGVSQNPRHKITKRGQNVTFRCDPISEHNRLYWYRQTLGQGPEFLTYFQNEAQLEKSRLLSDRFSAERPKGSFSTLEIQRTEQGDSAMYLCASSSHGPLKPQPQHFGDGTRLSIL.

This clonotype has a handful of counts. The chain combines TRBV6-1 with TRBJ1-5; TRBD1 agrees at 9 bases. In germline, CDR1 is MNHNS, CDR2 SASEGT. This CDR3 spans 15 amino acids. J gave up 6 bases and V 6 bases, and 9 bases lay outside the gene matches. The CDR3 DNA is TGTGCCAGCAGCGCCGGGACAGGGCCGGGTCAGCCCCAGCATTTT. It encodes CASSAGTGPGQPQHF.

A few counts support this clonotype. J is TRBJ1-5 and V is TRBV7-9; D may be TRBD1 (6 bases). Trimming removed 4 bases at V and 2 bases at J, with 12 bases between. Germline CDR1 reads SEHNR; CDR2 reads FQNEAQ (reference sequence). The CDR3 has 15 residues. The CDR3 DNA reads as TGTGCCAGCAGCTACGGACAGATAGGCAATCAGCCCCAGCATTTT. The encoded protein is CASSYGQIGNQPQHF.

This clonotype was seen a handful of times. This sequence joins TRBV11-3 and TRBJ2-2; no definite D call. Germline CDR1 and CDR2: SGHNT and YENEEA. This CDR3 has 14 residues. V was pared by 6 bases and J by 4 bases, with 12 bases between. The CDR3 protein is CASSLGIPTGELFF. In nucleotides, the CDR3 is TGTGCCAGCAGTTTGGGGATCCCCACCGGGGAGCTGTTTTTT.

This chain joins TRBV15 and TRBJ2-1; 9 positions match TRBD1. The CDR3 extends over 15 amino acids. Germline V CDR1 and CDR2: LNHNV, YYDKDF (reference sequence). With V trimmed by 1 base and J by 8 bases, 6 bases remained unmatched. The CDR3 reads CATSRAPGQGHEQFF. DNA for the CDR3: TGTGCCACCAGCAGAGCGCCGGGACAGGGTCATGAGCAGTTCTTC.

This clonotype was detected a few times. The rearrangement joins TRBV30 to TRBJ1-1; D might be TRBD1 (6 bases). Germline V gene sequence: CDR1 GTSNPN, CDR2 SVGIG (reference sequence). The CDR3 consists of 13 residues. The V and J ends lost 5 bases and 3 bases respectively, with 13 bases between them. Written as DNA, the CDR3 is TGTGCCTGGGGGCAGGGGAGGGACACTGAAGCTTTCTTT. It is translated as CAWGQGRDTEAFF.

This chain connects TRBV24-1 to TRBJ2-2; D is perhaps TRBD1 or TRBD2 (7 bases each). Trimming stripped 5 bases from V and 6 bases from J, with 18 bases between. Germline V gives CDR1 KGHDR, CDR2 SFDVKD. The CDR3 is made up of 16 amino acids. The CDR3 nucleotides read TGTGCCACCAGTGGTGTGCAGGGGGGGTTCGCCGGGGAGCTGTTTTTT. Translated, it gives CATSGVQGGFAGELFF.

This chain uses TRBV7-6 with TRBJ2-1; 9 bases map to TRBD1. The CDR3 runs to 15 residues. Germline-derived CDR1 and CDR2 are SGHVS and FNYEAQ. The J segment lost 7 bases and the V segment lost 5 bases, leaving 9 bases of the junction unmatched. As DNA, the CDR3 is TGTGCCAGCAGCGATAGCCAGGACAGGGGTAATGAGCAGTTCTTC. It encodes CASSDSQDRGNEQFF. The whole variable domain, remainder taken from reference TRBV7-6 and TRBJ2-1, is GAGVSQSPRYKVTKRGQDVALRCDPISGHVSLYWYRQALGQGPEFLTYFNYEAQQDKSGLPNDRFSAERPEGSISTLTIQRTEQRDSAMYRCASSDSQDRGNEQFFGPGTRLTVL.

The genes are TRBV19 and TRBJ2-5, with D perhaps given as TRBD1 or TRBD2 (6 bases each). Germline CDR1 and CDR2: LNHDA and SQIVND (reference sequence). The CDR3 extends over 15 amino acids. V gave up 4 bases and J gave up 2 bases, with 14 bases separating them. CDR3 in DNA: TGTGCCAGTAGTAGTAGGAGAGGGGGGCAAGAGACCCAGTACTTC. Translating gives CASSSRRGGQETQYF. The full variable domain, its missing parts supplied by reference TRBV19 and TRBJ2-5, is DGGITQSPKYLFRKEGQNVTLSCEQNLNHDAMYWYRQDPGQGLRLIYYSQIVNDFQKGDIAEGYSVSREKKESFPLTVTSAQKNPTAFYLCASSSRRGGQETQYFGPGTRLLVL.

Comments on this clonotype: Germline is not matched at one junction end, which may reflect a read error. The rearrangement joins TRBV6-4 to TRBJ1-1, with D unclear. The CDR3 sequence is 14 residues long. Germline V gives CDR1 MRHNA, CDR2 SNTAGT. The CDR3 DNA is TGTACCAGCAGTGCCGAGGACTCAAACACTGAAGCTTTCTTT. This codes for CTSSAEDSNTEAFF.

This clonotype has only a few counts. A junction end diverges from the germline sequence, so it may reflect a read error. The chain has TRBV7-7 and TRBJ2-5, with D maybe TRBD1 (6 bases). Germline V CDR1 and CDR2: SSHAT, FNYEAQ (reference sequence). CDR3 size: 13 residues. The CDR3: CASSEGTRETQYF. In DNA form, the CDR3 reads TGTGCTAGCAGCGAGGGGACACGGGAGACCCAGTACTTC. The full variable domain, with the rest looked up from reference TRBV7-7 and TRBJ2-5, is GAGVSQSPRYKVTKRGQDVTLRCDPISSHATLYWYQQALGQGPEFLTYFNYEAQPDKSGLPSDRFSAERPEGSISTLTIQRTEQRDSAMYRCASSEGTRETQYFGPGTRLLVL.

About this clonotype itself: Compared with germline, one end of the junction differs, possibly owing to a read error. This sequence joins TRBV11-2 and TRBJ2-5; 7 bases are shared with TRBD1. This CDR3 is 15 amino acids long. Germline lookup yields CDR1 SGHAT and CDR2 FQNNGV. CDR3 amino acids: CAGSIHQGTEGTQYF. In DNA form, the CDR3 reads TGTGCCGGCAGCATCCACCAGGGGACAGAGGGGACCCAGTACTTC.

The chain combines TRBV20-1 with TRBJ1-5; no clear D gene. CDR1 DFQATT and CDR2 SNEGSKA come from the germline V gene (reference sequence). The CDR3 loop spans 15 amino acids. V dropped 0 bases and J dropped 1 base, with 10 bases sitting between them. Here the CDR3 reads CSARDGVGSNQPQHF. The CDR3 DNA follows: TGCAGTGCTAGAGATGGGGTGGGAAGCAATCAGCCCCAGCATTTT.

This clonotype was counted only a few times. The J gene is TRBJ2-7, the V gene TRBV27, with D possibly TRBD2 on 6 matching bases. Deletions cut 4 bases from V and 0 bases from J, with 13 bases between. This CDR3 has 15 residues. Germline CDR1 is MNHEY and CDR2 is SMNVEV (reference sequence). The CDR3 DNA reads TGTGCCAGCAGTTCTCGTCTAGCGAGCTCCTACGAGCAGTACTTC. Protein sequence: CASSSRLASSYEQYF.

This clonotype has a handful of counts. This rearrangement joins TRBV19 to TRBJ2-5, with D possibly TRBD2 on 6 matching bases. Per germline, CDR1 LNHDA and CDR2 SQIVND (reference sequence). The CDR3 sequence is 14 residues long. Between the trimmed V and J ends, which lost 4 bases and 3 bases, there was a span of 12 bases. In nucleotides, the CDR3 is TGTGCCAGTAGTAATGGGGACTTGGAAGAGACCCAGTACTTC. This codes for CASSNGDLEETQYF. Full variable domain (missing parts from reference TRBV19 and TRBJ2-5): DGGITQSPKYLFRKEGQNVTLSCEQNLNHDAMYWYRQDPGQGLRLIYYSQIVNDFQKGDIAEGYSVSREKKESFPLTVTSAQKNPTAFYLCASSNGDLEETQYFGPGTRLLVL.

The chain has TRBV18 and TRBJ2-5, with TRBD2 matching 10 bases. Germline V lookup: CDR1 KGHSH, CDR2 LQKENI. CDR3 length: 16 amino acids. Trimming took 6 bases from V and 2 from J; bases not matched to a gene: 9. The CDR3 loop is CASSPLAGATQETQYF. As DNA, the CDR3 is TGTGCCAGCTCTCCTCTAGCGGGGGCGACACAAGAGACCCAGTACTTC.